A selection of T cell receptor beta chains follows, all from one sample in a study of tumor and adjacent non-tumor tissue in lung cancer. MiXCR, run by TCRdb on the multiplex PCR reads, gives a single entry per CDR3 protein. The sample contains around 66,000 distinct CDR3 sequences, less than 80% of which appear only once. The source material was lung tumor tissue. All receptors come from a man between 60 and 75 years old with non-small cell lung cancer. Both conserved end residues are part of each CDR3. Each record gives: D gene, V gene, clone size, J gene, CDR3 protein, CDR3 DNA. The D gene is left open where the match is weak. Only some rows state a clone size, as once, few, many or a class for expanded clones.

D: .
V: TRBV6-6
size: once
J: TRBJ2-1
CDR3: CASSTPYDSRNYNEQFF
DNA: TGTGCCAGCAGTACTCCCTATGACAGTAGAAACTATAATGAGCAGTTCTTC

D: TRBD2
V: TRBV29-1
size: .
J: TRBJ2-7
CDR3: CSVGTGTSGSVFEQYF
DNA: TGCAGCGTCGGGACGGGAACTAGCGGGAGTGTGTTCGAGCAGTACTTC

D: .
V: TRBV11-1
size: few
J: TRBJ2-1
CDR3: CASSADTSSYNGQFF
DNA: TGTGCCAGCAGCGCGGACACAAGCTCCTACAATGGGCAGTTCTTC

D: .
V: TRBV20-1
size: .
J: TRBJ2-7
CDR3: CSVSALRAGDYEQYF
DNA: TGCAGTGTTAGTGCCCTCCGGGCAGGGGATTACGAGCAGTACTTC

D: .
V: TRBV20-1
size: many
J: TRBJ2-7
CDR3: CSAQRGYEQYF
DNA: TGCAGTGCTCAACGGGGCTACGAGCAGTACTTC

D: TRBD2
V: TRBV6-5
size: once
J: TRBJ2-3
CDR3: CTSSMASGRADTQYF
DNA: TGTACCAGCAGTATGGCTAGCGGGCGGGCAGATACACAGTATTTT

D: TRBD2
V: TRBV28
size: .
J: TRBJ2-7
CDR3: CASKVAGTSGRGAYEQYF
DNA: TGTGCCAGCAAGGTTGCTGGGACTAGCGGGAGAGGGGCCTACGAGCAGTACTTC

D: TRBD1
V: TRBV30
size: .
J: TRBJ1-6
CDR3: CAWSPTSGQGDSHLHF
DNA: TGTGCCTGGAGTCCGACCTCGGGACAGGGAGATTCACACCTCCACTTT

D: .
V: TRBV6-5
size: .
J: TRBJ2-1
CDR3: CASSIGEGTYNEQIF
DNA: TGTGCCAGCAGTATAGGAGAGGGGACCTACAATGAGCAGATCTTC

D: .
V: TRBV20-1
size: .
J: TRBJ2-7
CDR3: CSGGRGGYGQYF
DNA: TGCAGTGGGGGGCGGGGAGGCTACGGGCAATACTTC

D: TRBD2
V: TRBV6-1
size: .
J: TRBJ2-3
CDR3: CASSASSGSSSDTQYF
DNA: TGTGCCAGCAGTGCTTCTAGCGGGAGTTCTTCAGATACGCAGTATTTT